Below, 28 T cell receptor beta chains from the same sample are listed, as sequenced in a study of blood T cell repertoires in COVID-19. The data were produced by immunoSEQ multiplex PCR, yet TCRdb's version contains in-frame clones alone and is incomplete. The sample carries some 200,000 clones, around 80% recorded once. The material sequenced was peripheral blood. These receptors all come from an elderly woman with active or convalescent COVID-19.

This clone occurred once. CDR3 in amino acids: CASSFEGGETQYF. The CDR3 DNA reads as TGTGCCAGCAGCTTTGAGGGCGGAGAGACCCAGTACTTC. This chain links TRBV5-6 with TRBJ2-5; tentative D call: TRBD2 (5 bases). The ends were cut back, 2 bases at V and 4 bases at J, with 9 bases in the middle. This CDR3 has 13 amino acids. In germline, CDR1 is SGHDT, CDR2 YYEEEE.

The chain links TRBV6-2 or TRBV6-3 to TRBJ2-7; 13 nucleotides line up with TRBD2. The CDR3 sequence is 17 residues long. After removal of 0 bases from V and 4 bases from J, the junction contained 6 bases not matched to a gene. The germline V gene has CDR1 MNHEY and CDR2 SVGEGT. The CDR3 DNA reads as TGTGCCAGCAGTTACTCTAGGACTAGCGGGAGCAAGTACGAGCAGTACTTC. Protein product: CASSYSRTSGSKYEQYF.

This rearrangement joins TRBV11-2 to TRBJ2-2, with TRBD1 matching 7 bases. CDR1 and CDR2 from the germline V gene are SGHAT and FQNNGV. Trimming cost V 4 bases and J 4 bases; bases outside gene matches: 9. The CDR3 totals 16 residues. The CDR3 region is CASSYRGRRSTGELFF. The CDR3 DNA follows: TGTGCCAGCAGCTACAGGGGAAGGAGAAGCACCGGGGAGCTGTTTTTT.

This clone was picked up a small number of times. Distinct nucleotide sequences in the sample also encode this CDR3. The CDR3 nucleotides are TGTGCCAGCAGTTTAGCAAGACAGGGGGGTGGCTACACCTTC. Its protein is CASSLARQGGGYTF. The chain couples TRBV28 to TRBJ1-2; 9 positions match TRBD1. Looked up from germline, CDR1 is MDHEN and CDR2 is SYDVKM. V lost 2 bases, J lost 7 bases, and 5 bases stayed unmatched. The CDR3 extends over 14 amino acids.

This clone came up a few times. V usage is TRBV7-3 and J usage is TRBJ2-3; TRBD2 agrees at 11 bases. Germline V gives CDR1 SGHTA, CDR2 FQGTGA. This CDR3 region has 14 residues. Losses at the gene ends were 7 bases for V and 5 bases for J; bases not matched to a gene: 5. The CDR3 DNA sequence: TGTGCCAGCAAACTAGCGGGAGTGGTAGATACGCAGTATTTT. It codes for CASKLAGVVDTQYF.

The chain employs TRBV5-1 and TRBJ2-3, with 7 nucleotides matching TRBD1. CDR3 size: 15 residues. V gave up 2 bases and J gave up 3 bases; unmatched junction bases: 6. Germline V gene lookup returns CDR1 SGHRS and CDR2 YFSETQ. The CDR3 nucleotides read TGCGCCAGCAGCTTAGACAGGGTTGGGACAGATACGCAGTATTTT. Its protein product is CASSLDRVGTDTQYF. Full variable domain (rest looked up from reference TRBV5-1 and TRBJ2-3): KAGVTQTPRYLIKTRGQQVTLSCSPISGHRSVSWYQQTPGQGLQFLFEYFSETQRNKGNFPGRFSGRQFSNSRSEMNVSTLELGDSALYLCASSLDRVGTDTQYFGPGTRLTVL.

The chain combines TRBV9 with TRBJ1-2, with a weak D call TRBD1 (5 bases). Looked up from germline, CDR1 is SGDLS and CDR2 is YYNGEE. This CDR3 comprises 15 residues. The V gene lost 2 bases and the J gene lost 2 bases, with 13 bases spanning the gap. The CDR3, as DNA: TGTGCCAGCAGCGTTTCTGTTGGGGCGAACTATGGCTACACCTTC. Amino acid sequence: CASSVSVGANYGYTF.

The chain combines TRBV3-1 (or the pseudogene TRBV3-2) with TRBJ1-1, with TRBD1 matching over 8 bases. The CDR3 spans 14 residues. The germline CDR1 and CDR2 sequences are LGHDT and YNNKEL (reference sequence). Trimming took 5 bases from V and 5 from J; bases not matched to a gene: 7. CDR3 in DNA: TGTGCCAGCAGCACAGACAGGGGAGGAACTGAAGCTTTCTTT. Amino acids: CASSTDRGGTEAFF.

There are a few counts of this clone. The gene calls are TRBV19 and TRBJ2-5; TRBD2 matches at 9 bases. Germline V gives CDR1 LNHDA, CDR2 SQIVND (reference sequence). The V segment lost 4 bases and the J segment 5 bases; nucleotides outside the gene matches: 8. The CDR3 is made up of 15 amino acids. CDR3 amino acids: CASSTPGTSMETQYF. The CDR3 nucleotides read TGTGCCAGTAGTACACCCGGGACTAGCATGGAGACCCAGTACTTC. The full variable domain, rest sourced from reference TRBV19 and TRBJ2-5, is DGGITQSPKYLFRKEGQNVTLSCEQNLNHDAMYWYRQDPGQGLRLIYYSQIVNDFQKGDIAEGYSVSREKKESFPLTVTSAQKNPTAFYLCASSTPGTSMETQYFGPGTRLLVL.

The rearrangement joins TRBV9 to TRBJ2-3; 11 bases agree with TRBD2. Germline CDR1 SGDLS, CDR2 YYNGEE. The CDR3 is 16 residues long. The V segment lost 4 bases and the J segment 2 bases; nucleotides outside the gene matches: 6. The CDR3 DNA is TGTGCCAGCAGCTCCCGACTAGCGGGGCCCACAGATACGCAGTATTTT. Its protein is CASSSRLAGPTDTQYF.

The gene calls are TRBV28 and TRBJ2-1, with D possibly being TRBD2 (5 bases). V was pared by 2 bases and J by 8 bases, with 7 bases between. This CDR3 contains 12 residues. Germline CDR1 MDHEN, CDR2 SYDVKM. CDR3 coding DNA: TGTGCCAGCAGTTTAGCGGGTCATGAGCAGTTCTTC. This codes for CASSLAGHEQFF.

This chain joins TRBV28 and TRBJ2-3; 8 nucleotides match TRBD2. The CDR3 has 19 residues. Unmatched junction bases numbered 14, after V lost 3 bases and J lost 0 bases. Per germline, CDR1 MDHEN and CDR2 SYDVKM. The CDR3 DNA reads as TGTGCCAGCAGTTTGATCTATGGCGGGGGGAAATTTAGCACAGATACGCAGTATTTT. It encodes CASSLIYGGGKFSTDTQYF.

V usage is TRBV6-2 or TRBV6-3 and J usage is TRBJ2-5; the match to TRBD1 covers 8 bases. CDR1 is MNHEY and CDR2 is SVGEGT in the germline V gene. The junction had 12 bases not matched to a gene; V was cut back by 6 bases and J by 0 bases. The CDR3 contains 17 residues. CDR3 sequence: CASSLTTDRVNQETQYF. The CDR3 nucleotides are TGTGCCAGCAGCCTCACCACGGACAGGGTTAACCAAGAGACCCAGTACTTC.

The gene calls are TRBV11-2 and TRBJ1-1, with 8 positions matching TRBD1. This CDR3 comprises 13 residues. Germline lookup yields CDR1 SGHAT and CDR2 FQNNGV. J lost 0 bases, V lost 11 bases, and 5 bases had no gene match. The CDR3 DNA sequence: TGTGCCGGCGGGACAGGACTGAACACTGAAGCTTTCTTT. Translated, it gives CAGGTGLNTEAFF.

A single count supports this clone. V and J are TRBV6-2 or TRBV6-3 and TRBJ2-3, with unresolved D. Trimming cost V 6 bases and J 10 bases, with 11 bases left between them. CDR3 length: 11 amino acids. Looked up from germline, CDR1 is MNHEY and CDR2 is SVGEGT. Here the CDR3 DNA reads TGTGCCAGCAGCCAATCCCCCGCGCAGTATTTT. This codes for CASSQSPAQYF.

A note on this clone: Other DNA sequences in this specimen translate into the identical CDR3. J is TRBJ1-3 and V is TRBV6-5, with D tentatively TRBD1 (5 bases). Per germline, CDR1 MNHEY and CDR2 SVGAGI. The CDR3 spans 12 residues. Trimming stripped 10 bases from V and 2 bases from J, with 9 bases between. The CDR3 bases are TGTGCCACCCAAGGGGCTGGAAACACCATATATTTT. Amino acid sequence: CATQGAGNTIYF.

This chain uses TRBV18 with TRBJ2-5; a weak D match, TRBD1 (6 bases). CDR1 KGHSH and CDR2 LQKENI come from the germline V gene. The CDR3 covers 15 residues. The V gene lost 6 bases and the J gene lost 5 bases, with 19 bases spanning the gap. The CDR3 loop reads CASSPNTGSGETQYF. DNA of the CDR3: TGTGCCAGCTCCCCTAATACAGGGAGTGGGGAGACCCAGTACTTC.

This clone has a single count. The V and J genes are TRBV7-3 and TRBJ2-1, with 9 bases that match TRBD1. This CDR3 has 14 amino acids. Germline V gene data show CDR1 as SGHTA and CDR2 as FQGTGA. The V segment lost 5 bases and the J segment 10 bases; nucleotides outside the gene matches: 9. CDR3 sequence reads: CASSPDRGIREQFF. DNA for the CDR3: TGTGCCAGCAGCCCCGACAGGGGGATTCGGGAGCAGTTCTTC.

This chain connects TRBV3-1 (or the pseudogene TRBV3-2) to TRBJ2-6; D possibly corresponds to TRBD1 (5 bases). Trimming took off 1 base at V and 4 bases at J, with 23 bases between the two ends. The CDR3 consists of 20 residues. Germline V gene sequence: CDR1 LGHDT, CDR2 YNNKEL (reference sequence). The chain's CDR3 is CASSQGGPEDTAKGANVLTF. DNA of the CDR3: TGTGCCAGCAGCCAAGGGGGTCCCGAGGACACCGCTAAAGGGGCCAACGTCCTGACTTTC.

The gene calls are TRBV24-1 and TRBJ1-2, with a possible D match to TRBD1 (5 bases). CDR1 and CDR2 from the germline V gene are KGHDR and SFDVKD. The CDR3 is 14 residues long. V was trimmed by 2 bases and J by 7 bases, leaving 13 bases between them. Here the CDR3 DNA reads TGTGCCACCAGTGATTGGGGCGGAACGTCTGGCTACACCTTC. Residues: CATSDWGGTSGYTF.

V usage is TRBV6-1 and J usage is TRBJ2-3; the D gene is possibly TRBD2 (6 bases). The ends were cut back, 2 bases at V and 3 bases at J, with 21 bases in the middle. This CDR3 comprises 18 residues. Germline CDR1 and CDR2: MNHNS and SASEGT. The CDR3: CASSETRGGDLRTDTQYF. The CDR3 DNA reads as TGTGCCAGCAGTGAAACCCGGGGCGGGGACCTGAGGACAGATACGCAGTATTTT.

This clone was observed a handful of times. The sample holds other DNA sequences that translate to the same CDR3. This chain uses TRBV4-1 with TRBJ2-3; 12 nucleotides match TRBD2. Germline lookup yields CDR1 MGHRA and CDR2 YSYEKL. The length of the CDR3 is 16 residues. With V trimmed by 3 bases and J by 5 bases, 6 bases remained unmatched. The CDR3 nucleotides read TGCGCCAGCAGCCAGGAACTAGCGGGGGGTGGAGATACGCAGTATTTT. It yields the protein CASSQELAGGGDTQYF.

This clone has more than one count but fewer than ten. The chain joins TRBV9 to TRBJ1-2; the match to TRBD1 covers 11 bases. The germline V gene encodes CDR1 SGDLS and CDR2 YYNGEE. This CDR3 has 15 residues. V was pared by 4 bases and J by 5 bases, with 7 bases of the junction left unmatched. The CDR3 reads CASSTGQGAFYGYTF. Written as DNA, the CDR3 is TGTGCCAGCAGCACAGGACAGGGGGCTTTTTATGGCTACACCTTC.

In its sample, this clone was seen once. The rearrangement uses TRBV6-2 or TRBV6-3 and TRBJ1-2; D gene unclear. The CDR3 consists of 15 residues. V was shortened by 6 bases and J by 7 bases, with 21 bases between the two germline ends. Germline V gives CDR1 MNHEY, CDR2 SVGEGT. In DNA, the CDR3 is TGTGCCAGCAGCTCCGGGTCTCTTGCAGCCGGTGGCTACACCTTC. It is translated as CASSSGSLAAGGYTF.

This clone was recorded only once. The gene calls are TRBV7-9 and TRBJ2-1, with D hard to call. CDR3 size: 13 residues. Germline CDR1 SEHNR, CDR2 FQNEAQ (reference sequence). The ends were cut back, 5 bases at V and 8 bases at J, with 13 bases in the middle. The CDR3 region has the DNA TGTGCCAGCAGCGGCCACACCCCCGATGAGCAGTTCTTC. This sequence encodes CASSGHTPDEQFF. Complete variable domain (other parts from reference TRBV7-9 and TRBJ2-1): DTGVSQNPRHKITKRGQNVTFRCDPISEHNRLYWYRQTLGQGPEFLTYFQNEAQLEKSRLLSDRFSAERPKGSFSTLEIQRTEQGDSAMYLCASSGHTPDEQFFGPGTRLTVL.

V is TRBV7-2 and J is TRBJ2-5, with TRBD2 matching over 8 bases. This CDR3 is built from 15 residues. From germline, CDR1 is SGHTA and CDR2 FQGNSA. V was pared by 3 bases and J by 4 bases, with 7 bases of the junction left unmatched. CDR3 coding DNA: TGTGCCAGCAGCTTCAGCGGGAGTAAAGGAGAGACCCAGTACTTC. This codes for CASSFSGSKGETQYF. Based on the CDR3 plus reference TRBV7-2 and TRBJ2-5, the full variable domain is GAGVSQSPSNKVTEKGKDVELRCDPISGHTALYWYRQSLGQGLEFLIYFQGNSAPDKSGLPSDRFSAERTGGSVSTLTIQRTQQEDSAVYLCASSFSGSKGETQYFGPGTRLLVL.

The chain joins TRBV10-3 to TRBJ1-1; TRBD1 agrees at 9 bases. V trimming: 6 bases; J trimming: 6 bases; junction bases outside the gene matches: 11. Germline V gene sequence: CDR1 ENHRY, CDR2 SYGVKD. The CDR3 has 15 amino acids. The DNA for the CDR3 is TGTGCCATCAGCGACCGCGACAGGGGGAGGGCTGAAGCTTTCTTT. It specifies CAISDRDRGRAEAFF.

The genes are TRBV7-3 and TRBJ2-1; the match to TRBD2 covers 9 bases. Trimming removed 6 bases from V and 0 bases from J; junction bases left unmatched: 15. Germline CDR1 is SGHTA and CDR2 is FQGTGA. The CDR3 is 19 residues long. CDR3 DNA: TGTGCCAGCAGGAAGGGCGGGCTAGCGGGACTGAGCTCCTACAATGAGCAGTTCTTC. Its protein is CASRKGGLAGLSSYNEQFF.